The entry below gives a single T cell receptor (beta chain) sequence along with its context. Its antigen is not known. These data originate in a study of follicular helper T cells after annual influenza vaccination. Study at large: Blood was drawn on days 0, 7 and 28 after vaccination. For some subjects, blood spans the 2013-2014, 2014-2015 and 2015-2016 annual vaccinations. General study results and limits: ICOS+CD38+ cTfh clonality tracked population frequency, and its change tracked circulating plasmablast change.

CDR1 MNHEY and CDR2 SMNVEV come from the germline V gene (reference sequence). V lost 5 bases, J lost 7 bases, and 14 bases lay in between. CDR3 length equals 13 residues. Sample time point: 2014-2015 season, pre-vaccination. No donor had influenza vaccine in the prior 6 months; all lived in the community. Data came from immunoSEQ multiplex PCR; TCRdb stores just in-frame clones and leaves some out. In the table there are around 2,400 clones, around 87% of which are singletons. This TCR came from an adult who received the influenza vaccine. The source material was CXCR5+ CD38+ circulating T follicular helper cells from blood, sampled on the day of influenza vaccination. Subset in this sample: circulating Tfh, non-naive CD4+CXCR5+PD-1+ (ICOS+CD38+ or ICOS-CD38-). The chain employs TRBV27 and TRBJ2-5, with D possibly being TRBD2 (6 bases). In DNA form, the CDR3 reads TGTGCCAGCAGTCCCCTGCGGGGCGCGACCCAGTACTTC. Translation gives CASSPLRGATQYF.